This is a list of T cell receptor beta chains from one sample in a study of cytomegalovirus exposure and HLA in healthy donors. Assay: immunoSEQ multiplex PCR; the TCRdb copy retains only in-frame clones and omits some. In all, the sample yields tens of thousands of clones. Material for sequencing was PBMCs. These receptors came from a man aged 50 or older in good health and CMV-seronegative. Both conserved end residues are part of each CDR3. The order of the fields is V gene, J gene, D gene, CDR3 DNA, CDR3 protein. D genes are given only for firm matches.

TRBV5-4	TRBJ2-3	TRBD2	TGTGCCAGCAGCTCCGCCCTAGCGGGGGGCACAGATACGCAGTATTTT	CASSSALAGGTDTQYF
TRBV5-6	TRBJ1-6	-	TGTGCCAGCAGCTCGGGGGACGCTCTTTCACCCCTCCACTTT	CASSSGDALSPLHF
TRBV10-1	TRBJ2-7	-	TGCGCCAGCAGTGGGGGGCCTGCCTACGAGCAGTACTTC	CASSGGPAYEQYF
TRBV4-2	TRBJ1-5	-	TGTGCCAGCAGCCAAGAGTTTGGAGGTCAGCCCCAGCATTTT	CASSQEFGGQPQHF
TRBV5-1	TRBJ1-1	-	TGCGCCAGCAGCTTAATTGGCCGCACTGAAGCTTTCTTT	CASSLIGRTEAFF
TRBV29-1	TRBJ1-4	TRBD1	TGCAGCGTGACCACAGGGGGCGCATTGGAAAAACTGTTTTTT	CSVTTGGALEKLFF
TRBV27	TRBJ2-7	TRBD1	TGTGCCAGCAGTTTAAGTGGGACAGGGTGGTACGAGCAGTACTTC	CASSLSGTGWYEQYF
TRBV5-5	TRBJ2-7	-	TGTGCCAGCAGCTTGTACGGAGCCTACGAGCAGTACTTC	CASSLYGAYEQYF
TRBV2	TRBJ1-6	-	TGTGCCAGCAGTGCCCAGGGCTGGGATAATTCACCCCTCCACTTT	CASSAQGWDNSPLHF
TRBV5-4	TRBJ2-2	-	TGTGCCAGCAGCCGTAGGGGGGGCGGGGAGCTGTTTTTT	CASSRRGGGELFF
TRBV7-9	TRBJ2-2	TRBD1	TGTGCCAGCAGCTTATCCCCGGGACAGACGAACACCGGGGAGCTGTTTTTT	CASSLSPGQTNTGELFF
TRBV4-2	TRBJ2-6	-	TGTGCCAGCAGCCCGGGACAATACTCTGGGGCCAACGTCCTGACTTTC	CASSPGQYSGANVLTF
TRBV5-1	TRBJ2-5	TRBD1	TGCGCCAGCAGCGTGACAGGGGCCCGAGAGACCCAGTACTTC	CASSVTGARETQYF
TRBV4-1	TRBJ1-4	-	TGCGCCAGCAGCCAAGTCGGTCTAAATGAAAAACTGTTTTTT	CASSQVGLNEKLFF